This TCR beta chain was observed in a study of graft-versus-host responses after intestinal transplantation (dated by TCRdb to the early 2020s). Regarding the research as a whole: Recipients received multivisceral, liver-intestinal, or isolated intestinal transplants. Every recipient was given anti-thymocyte globulin induction, then maintenance tacrolimus and steroids for roughly 3 years. After intestinal transplantation, graft-versus-host and host-versus-graft alloreactive T cell clones were followed in the graft, circulation and bone marrow using bulk TCR-beta CDR3 sequencing. Alloreactive clones were identified by sequencing pre-transplant mixed lymphocyte reaction products and comparing these products with unstimulated pre-transplant donor and recipient T cells. A cohort of 24 intestinal transplant recipients, including one retransplant, was enrolled, and a few patients lacking pretransplant specimens were excluded. Donor T cell macrochimerism was defined as a peak of at least 4% donor T cells among recipient peripheral blood mononuclear cells. Rather than being sequenced by the commercial service, samples from a few later patients were sequenced in-house on an Illumina MiSeq and processed with MiXCR. What the work shows at the level of the full study, not this receptor alone: The conclusions were limited by the relatively low number and heterogeneity of the intestinal transplant patients. In the allografts of patients with donor T cell macrochimerism, GvH to HvG T cell clonal ratios were high. Early after transplant, peak levels of circulating GvH clones were associated with declines in HvG clones. GvH clones turned up in recipient bone marrow, with some appearing earlier in ileal mucosa or blood, a pattern consistent with an intestinal mucosal origin.

Preparation of the library involved the immunoSEQ multiplex PCR assay. For most patients, genomic DNA was isolated using the Qiagen DNeasy Blood and Tissue Kit and was shipped frozen to Adaptive Biotechnologies for TCR sequencing. For most patients, genomic DNA was subjected to high-throughput TCR-beta CDR3 sequencing by Adaptive Biotechnologies. The source study handled its data this way. TCR sequencing data were retrieved from Adaptive's ImmunoSEQ software for around 20 patients, whereas a few other patients were processed with MiXCR and VDJtools. To correct CD4 versus CD8 sorting errors, any sequence found in both subsets at a frequency ratio below 5:1 was removed. CDR3 nucleotide sequences shared between donor and recipient were removed because their origin could not be assigned. At least 2-fold expansion over unstimulated cells and a minimum CFSE-low frequency of 0.002% (template counts) or 0.001% (read counts) were required for clones to be classified as alloreactive. Clones were considered mappable if detected in sequenced pre-transplant spleen, lymph node, or MLR CFSE-low populations of the donor or recipient. Cumulative frequency of alloreactive clones was calculated as a percentage of all sequences weighted by copy number. What TCRdb holds here is the immuneACCESS table cut down to in-frame rearrangements. Part of the clones is not present; checked against another copy, under half of the missing clones reflect an unresolved V gene, and the others are unexplained. V and J calls and clone size are given by that table; D and trimming were obtained from the DNA. The sample table shows about 66,000 clones, and roughly 87% are seen once. The ten top clones hold about 1.3% of the sample.

From the cysteine through the phenylalanine, the CDR3 covers 16 amino acids. Only the CDR3 part of the read is kept: 48 bases, read in frame from the first base. CDR1 and CDR2 are read off the germline V gene as SGHVS and FQNEAQ. For this chain, trimming is 4 bases at the V end and 4 bases at the J end, and the number of junction bases without a gene match is 7. The sample's time point label is to be understood as: cells obtained before transplantation from donor or recipient. CD3+CD4+ and CD3+CD8+ populations were FACS-sorted from unstimulated pre-transplant donor and recipient cells taken from spleen or lymph nodes. A remark on this clone: Its antigen specificity is not known. Within one base of it there is no much larger clone, and no base qualities were kept.

This sequence was found in a human donor who received an intestinal transplant. The specimen was unstimulated CD8+ T cells sorted from spleen or lymph node cells, collected before intestinal transplant. The rearranged chain carries TRBV7-8 and TRBJ1-3, and TRBD1 aligns with 10 junction nucleotides. In nucleotide form, the sequence is TGTGCCAGCAGCTACCCGGGACAGGGGACAGGAAACACCATATATTTT. This yields the protein CASSYPGQGTGNTIYF.